This T cell receptor (beta chain) was identified in a study of brain T cells in children with intractable seizures (dated by TCRdb to the early 2020s). Regarding the research as a whole: Resected brain tissue from roughly 50 pediatric epilepsy surgery cases was first screened for immune gene transcripts using a NanoString immunology panel. Of the roughly twelve selected surgery cases, pre-surgery blood was also sequenced for eight, so four had brain tissue only. What the study reported, not specific to this receptor: Because pre- and post-surgery blood were sequenced to different depths, clones absent from the pre-surgery sample may reflect undersampling. Viral specificity was inferred solely from CDR3 sequence similarity, and the HCMV serostatus of the patients was not known.

Explained via the paper, the time point label denotes: blood from clinic visit 5 months post-surgery; TSC patient then seizure free. The surgery cases showing the highest brain T cell transcript signatures were chosen for TCR beta chain sequencing of brain tissue and, when available, of blood. Patients had been treated with at least one anti-epileptic drug before surgery. The TCR-sequenced patients were children whose drug-resistant epilepsy was caused by tuberous sclerosis complex, focal cortical dysplasia, Rasmussen encephalitis or hemimegalencephaly. Bulk genomic DNA was isolated from unsorted brain tissue and whole blood using the Monarch genomic DNA purification kit. The immunoSEQ assay was applied to genomic DNA to generate the TCR beta chain sequences. On the study's bioinformatics: CDR3 sequences not starting with the conserved framework cysteine at position 104 were manually removed. To get clonality, the normalized Shannon's Diversity Index was subtracted from one, giving values from 0 (maximal diversity) to 1 (oligoclonal). Chi-squared comparison-of-proportions tests assessed whether the same CDR3 differed in frequency between samples, such as brain versus blood. Public clonotypes were identified by searching immuneACCESS, and similarity to known antiviral clonotypes was assessed with the VDJdb browser. TCRdb retrieved this table from immuneACCESS and kept in-frame rearrangements only. Not all clones are present; in checked studies, unresolved V genes account for under half, and no reason is known for the remainder. From that table come the V and J calls and clone size; the DNA was used to work out D and trimming. In all, the sample holds under 400,000 clones, and about 94% of those were seen once. The ten largest clones take up about 5.8% of the sample.

Concerning this clone itself: Its antigen has not been determined. One base away there is no much larger clone; base qualities are not given.

This sequence was found in a boy in the first two years of life with tuberous sclerosis and intractable seizures. This specimen consisted of peripheral blood, obtained about 5 months after surgery.

The nucleotide sequence reads TGTGCCAGCAGTGGAGGGAACACTGAAGCTTTCTTT. It translates as CASSGGNTEAFF. The chain is assembled from TRBV28 and TRBJ1-1, with the D gene too uncertain to name. Relative to germline, V is 5 bases shorter and J is 1 base shorter, with 5 bases between their ends. Its CDR3 holds 12 amino acids, cysteine through phenylalanine. Only the CDR3 DNA stays, 36 bases, in frame from base 1. CDR1 is given as MDHEN and CDR2 as SYDVKM, both from the germline V gene.